Listed below are T cell receptor beta chains from one sample, sequenced in a study of human T cells and chemical hapten exposure. In TCRdb, the RACE reads were re-called with MiXCR into one record per CDR3 protein. Seen here are approximately 80,000 distinct CDR3 sequences, 10% to 13% observed once, and the top ten hold approximately 2.3%. The specimen was whole blood, collected in connection with sensitization to the hapten diphenylcyclopropenone (DPC). The receptors derive from a woman aged 25 to 39 with alopecia areata. Some clones in this sample may be carry-over from other donors' samples. Both conserved end residues are part of each CDR3.

len: 15; j_gene: TRBJ1-6; v_gene: TRBV14; CDR3aa: CASSQAGRSNSPLHF
len: 15; j_gene: TRBJ2-5; v_gene: TRBV11-2; CDR3aa: CASSLLVAGQETQYF
len: 13; j_gene: TRBJ2-5; v_gene: TRBV7-2; CDR3aa: CASSLAGGETQYF
len: 15; j_gene: TRBJ2-1; v_gene: TRBV25-1; CDR3aa: CASSGGQTYYNEQFF
len: 16; j_gene: TRBJ2-2; v_gene: TRBV27; CDR3aa: CASSLYWASNTGELFF
len: 13; j_gene: TRBJ1-4; v_gene: TRBV6-1; CDR3aa: CASSLTETVELFF
len: 15; j_gene: TRBJ2-5; v_gene: TRBV5-1; CDR3aa: CASSLGRLLRETQYF
len: 16; j_gene: TRBJ2-3; v_gene: TRBV15; CDR3aa: CATSPTHRARTDTQYF
len: 15; j_gene: TRBJ2-3; v_gene: TRBV12-3/TRBV12-4; CDR3aa: CASSLLAGTTDTQYF
len: 16; j_gene: TRBJ2-7; v_gene: TRBV6-5; CDR3aa: CASRTLGLAASYEQYF
len: 15; j_gene: TRBJ2-7; v_gene: TRBV9; CDR3aa: CASSDRAGITSEQYF